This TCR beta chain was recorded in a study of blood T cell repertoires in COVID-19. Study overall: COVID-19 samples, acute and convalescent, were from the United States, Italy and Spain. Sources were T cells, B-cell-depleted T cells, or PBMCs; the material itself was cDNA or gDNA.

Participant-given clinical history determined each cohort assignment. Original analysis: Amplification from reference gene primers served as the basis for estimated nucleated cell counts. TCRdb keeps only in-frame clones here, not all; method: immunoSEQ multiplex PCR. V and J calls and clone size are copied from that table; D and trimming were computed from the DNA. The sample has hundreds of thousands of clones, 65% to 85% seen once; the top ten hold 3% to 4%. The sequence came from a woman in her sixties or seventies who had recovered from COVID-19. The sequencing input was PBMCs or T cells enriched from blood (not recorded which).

The CDR3 is CASSIRQVNTGELFF. The CDR3 DNA is TGTGCCAGTAGTATACGACAGGTGAACACCGGGGAGCTGTTTTTT. The chain joins TRBV19 to TRBJ2-2; D is perhaps TRBD1 (6 bases). The length of the CDR3 is 15 residues. V gave up 2 bases and J gave up 1 base, with 8 bases separating them. CDR1 is LNHDA and CDR2 is SQIVND in the germline V gene (reference sequence).